These 24 T cell receptor beta chains were sequenced from one sample in a study of response to subunit inactivated influenza vaccine. From the RT-PCR reads, TCRdb called clonotypes with MiXCR, one entry per CDR3 protein. The table has roughly 550,000 distinct CDR3 sequences, under 30% seen once. The sample was also linked to a second study, of T cells expressing NK-cell markers. Per that study: A 5'RACE template switching approach incorporating UMIs was used to make TCR beta cDNA.

The input for sequencing was CD4+ T cells sorted from PBMCs, taken 11 to 12 days after vaccination. The receptors here all came from a man over 45 who received an inactivated influenza vaccine.

The chain carries TRBV4-2 and TRBJ2-1; 8 nucleotides agree with TRBD1. Germline-derived CDR1 and CDR2 are LGHNA and YNFKEQ. The CDR3 extends over 16 amino acids. The trim removed 0 bases at V and 10 bases at J, leaving 11 bases unmatched. In nucleotides, the CDR3 is TGTGCCAGCAGCCAAGATCAGCTCAGGGGGCGCGGCGAGCAGTTCTTC. It specifies CASSQDQLRGRGEQFF.

A remark on this clonotype: An end of the junction differs from the germline gene, which may be a read error. The chain employs TRBV6-1 and TRBJ2-5; D call uncertain. The CDR3 consists of 11 residues. CDR1 and CDR2 from the germline V gene are MNHNS and SASEGT. In DNA, the CDR3 is TGTGCCAGCAGTGAAGCATTGGGATGGGGCTTC. Protein: CASSEALGWGF.

There are a few counts of this clonotype. The rearrangement joins TRBV20-1 to TRBJ2-7; D possibly corresponds to TRBD1 (6 bases). This CDR3 is 12 amino acids long. Trimming cost V 4 bases and J 3 bases, with 10 bases left between them. Germline loops: CDR1 DFQATT, CDR2 SNEGSKA (reference sequence). In DNA form, the CDR3 reads TGCAGTGCTAACCGGGACAACTACGAGCAGTACTTC. Its translation is CSANRDNYEQYF.

V is TRBV9 and J is TRBJ2-3; D may be TRBD2 (5 bases). The V end was cut by 0 bases, the J end by 2 bases, with 10 bases between. The CDR3 has 15 residues. Germline assignment: CDR1 SGDLS and CDR2 YYNGEE. CDR3 sequence (DNA): TGTGCCAGCAGCGTAGGCGGAGACTACACAGATACGCAGTATTTT. Translated: CASSVGGDYTDTQYF.

V and J are TRBV3-1 and TRBJ2-7, with D tentatively TRBD1 (6 bases). Germline CDR1 LGHDT, CDR2 YNNKEL (reference sequence). The CDR3 extends over 15 amino acids. V was cut by 0 bases and J by 1 base, with 10 bases left in between. The CDR3 nucleotides are TGTGCCAGCAGCCAAGATCTGCAGGGGTCCTACGAGCAGTACTTC. It encodes CASSQDLQGSYEQYF.

This clonotype showed up just a few times. The chain uses TRBV6-5 and TRBJ2-1, with 9 bases identical to TRBD2. Germline V gene sequence: CDR1 MNHEY, CDR2 SVGAGI. This CDR3 is 14 amino acids long. Trimming removed 4 bases from V and 8 bases from J; junction bases left unmatched: 6. CDR3 sequence: CASSLAGVVDEQFF. The CDR3 region has the DNA TGTGCCAGCAGTTTAGCGGGAGTAGTTGATGAGCAGTTCTTC.

Notes on this clonotype: The conserved phenylalanine or tryptophan is not found at the CDR3 terminus, so this likely reflects a read error. This chain joins TRBV11-1 and TRBJ2-3; D possibly matches TRBD1 or TRBD2 (6 bases each). The germline V and J ends were trimmed by 7 bases and 9 bases, with 35 bases remaining between them. The germline V gene has CDR1 SGHAT and CDR2 FQDESV (reference sequence). This CDR3 has 19 residues. The CDR3 coding sequence is TGTGCCAGCACCCATCATATCCGGGGGCGGAAGGTATCGATTGAGACGCAGTATTCT. Its protein is CASTHHIRGRKVSIETQYS.

This clonotype was detected only once. This chain joins TRBV6-2 or TRBV6-3 and TRBJ2-7, with TRBD2 as a possible D gene (6 bases). The V gene's germline CDR1 is MNHEY and CDR2 SVGEGT. The CDR3 is made up of 14 amino acids. Trimming took off 6 bases at V and 2 bases at J, with 14 bases between the two ends. CDR3 amino acids: CASRGSSVTYEQYF. CDR3 bases: TGTGCCAGCAGAGGCTCTAGCGTAACCTACGAGCAGTACTTC.

V usage is TRBV12-3 or TRBV12-4 and J usage is TRBJ2-1; possibly TRBD1 for D (6 bases). The CDR3 is 13 amino acids. The V gene lost 2 bases and the J gene lost 8 bases, with 10 bases spanning the gap. CDR3 bases: TGTGCCAGCAGTTTAAAGGGGGTCCATGAGCAGTTCTTC. It yields the protein CASSLKGVHEQFF.

This clonotype was seen more than once but under ten times. The genes are TRBV30 and TRBJ2-5, with 7 bases aligning to TRBD2. V dropped 0 bases and J dropped 2; count of bases not matched to a gene: 12. Per germline, CDR1 GTSNPN and CDR2 SVGIG (reference sequence). The CDR3 runs to 17 residues. CDR3 region: CAWSVEWGREGQETQYF. The CDR3 coding sequence is TGTGCCTGGAGTGTGGAGTGGGGCAGGGAGGGTCAAGAGACCCAGTACTTC.

This clonotype occurred a few times. The genes are TRBV6-5 and TRBJ2-5; D is undetermined. Trimming stripped 0 bases from V and 2 bases from J, with 7 bases between. CDR1 is MNHEY and CDR2 is SVGAGI in the germline V gene. CDR3 length: 14 amino acids. CDR3 loop: CASSYSRGQETQYF. CDR3 bases: TGTGCCAGCAGTTACTCGAGAGGTCAAGAGACCCAGTACTTC.

This clonotype has only a few counts. The V call is TRBV7-2, the J call TRBJ2-7; D is unresolved. V was cut by 2 bases and J by 2 bases, with 10 bases left in between. Looked up from germline, CDR1 is SGHTA and CDR2 is FQGNSA. The CDR3 covers 14 residues. The CDR3 reads CASSLSQFAYEQYF. CDR3 in DNA: TGTGCCAGCAGCTTAAGTCAGTTTGCCTACGAGCAGTACTTC. The variable domain in full, completed from reference TRBV7-2 and TRBJ2-7, reads GAGVSQSPSNKVTEKGKDVELRCDPISGHTALYWYRQSLGQGLEFLIYFQGNSAPDKSGLPSDRFSAERTGGSVSTLTIQRTQQEDSAVYLCASSLSQFAYEQYFGPGTRLTVT.

The rearrangement joins TRBV14 to TRBJ2-2; 7 nucleotides agree with TRBD2. Trimming at V came to 6 bases and at J to 4 bases, leaving 8 bases not matched to a gene. This CDR3 region has 15 residues. Germline lookup yields CDR1 SGHDN and CDR2 FVKESK. CDR3 nucleotides: TGTGCCAGCAGTGTCAGGACTAGGGGCACCGGGGAGCTGTTTTTT. Encoded protein: CASSVRTRGTGELFF.

The V and J genes are TRBV20-1 and TRBJ2-5; D call uncertain. V lost 5 bases and J lost 4, with 5 bases in between. Germline values: CDR1 DFQATT, CDR2 SNEGSKA (reference sequence). The CDR3 has 10 residues. The CDR3 region is CSAVLETQYF. The CDR3 DNA is TGCAGTGCTGTGCTAGAGACCCAGTACTTC.

This clonotype was found many times. This chain connects TRBV5-5 to TRBJ1-5; 10 bases fit TRBD1. The CDR3 contains 15 residues. Germline values: CDR1 SGHKS, CDR2 YYEKEE (reference sequence). J lost 6 bases, V lost 4 bases, and 7 bases had no gene match. CDR3 coding DNA: TGTGCCAGCAGCACGGGACAGGGGTTCGGTCAGCCCCAGCATTTT. Translation gives CASSTGQGFGQPQHF.

This clonotype was found a few times. The chain links TRBV6-5 to TRBJ2-2, with D maybe TRBD1 (7 bases). The CDR3 extends over 18 amino acids. CDR1 MNHEY and CDR2 SVGAGI come from the germline V gene. The V end lost 2 bases, the J end lost 5 bases, and 21 bases lay between the germline ends. The CDR3 nucleotides read TGTGCCAGCAGTTACGAGGGGGCTATCTGGGGGGCGACCGGGGAGCTGTTTTTT. Translated, it gives CASSYEGAIWGATGELFF.

The V call is TRBV5-1, the J call TRBJ2-3; 7 positions match TRBD2. CDR3 length: 16 residues. Per the germline V gene, CDR1 is SGHRS and CDR2 is YFSETQ. V was pared by 4 bases and J by 10 bases, with 18 bases of the junction left unmatched. CDR3 nucleotide sequence: TGCGCCAGCAGCCCGGGACTACCAATCATCGGTGTATCGCAGTATTTT. It yields the protein CASSPGLPIIGVSQYF.

This clonotype was recorded a few times. The rearrangement links TRBV6-1 to TRBJ1-6, with D hard to call. Trimming shortened V by 5 bases and J by 0 bases, and 11 bases separated the two germline ends. The germline gives CDR1 MNHNS, CDR2 SASEGT. This CDR3 is built from 16 residues. CDR3 bases: TGTGCCAGCAGTCCCGACCCGAGCTCCTATAATTCACCCCTCCACTTT. Translation: CASSPDPSSYNSPLHF.

This clonotype was counted only a few times. The V and J genes are TRBV7-8 and TRBJ1-5; TRBD1 matches at 9 bases. The germline V gene encodes CDR1 SGHVS and CDR2 FQNEAQ. V gave up 5 bases and J gave up 1 base; unmatched junction bases: 6. This CDR3 is built from 16 residues. Written as DNA, the CDR3 is TGTGCCAGCAGCCAAGAGGACAGGGGAAGCAATCAGCCCCAGCATTTT. The encoded protein is CASSQEDRGSNQPQHF.

The chain links TRBV6-1 to TRBJ1-2, with 11 bases identical to TRBD1. Losses at the gene ends were 9 bases for V and 8 bases for J; bases not matched to a gene: 11. Germline V gene data show CDR1 as MNHNS and CDR2 as SASEGT. CDR3 length: 14 amino acids. CDR3 coding DNA: TGTGCCAGTAGCCGGCAGGGACAGGGGGGAGGCTACACCTTC. This encodes CASSRQGQGGGYTF.

This clonotype was counted a few times. This chain links TRBV29-1 with TRBJ2-2; D possibly corresponds to TRBD1 (5 bases). Per germline, CDR1 SQVTM and CDR2 ANQGSEA. The CDR3 runs 14 residues. V shed 6 bases and J shed 3 bases, with 14 bases lying between them. CDR3 nucleotides: TGCAGCGTATGCCAGGGCGGCGACACCGGGGAGCTGTTTTTT. This codes for CSVCQGGDTGELFF.

The V call is TRBV30, the J call TRBJ2-5; 7 bases are a match to TRBD2. V shed 1 base, J shed 5 bases, and the junction held 13 bases outside the gene matches. This CDR3 has 16 residues. Germline assignment: CDR1 GTSNPN and CDR2 SVGIG (reference sequence). The CDR3 reads CAWSALLAGDRETQYF. CDR3 nucleotides: TGTGCCTGGAGTGCCCTACTTGCGGGAGATCGGGAGACCCAGTACTTC.

This clonotype occurred a few times. The chain combines TRBV29-1 with TRBJ2-1; 12 bases fit TRBD2. Germline CDR1 SQVTM, CDR2 ANQGSEA. V shed 6 bases, J shed 0 bases, and the junction held 9 bases outside the gene matches. There are 17 residues in the CDR3. This CDR3 is CSVTGTSGLNSYNEQFF. CDR3 DNA sequence: TGCAGCGTCACCGGGACTAGCGGGTTAAACTCCTACAATGAGCAGTTCTTC.

CDR3 sequence (DNA): TGTGCCTTAACACCTGTGGACAGGGGGTCCTACGAGCAGTACTTC. This encodes CALTPVDRGSYEQYF. J is TRBJ2-7 and V is TRBV30, with 10 bases identical to TRBD1. The CDR3 sequence is 15 residues long. V lost 7 bases, J lost 1 base, and 10 bases stayed unmatched. Germline values: CDR1 GTSNPN, CDR2 SVGIG (reference sequence).